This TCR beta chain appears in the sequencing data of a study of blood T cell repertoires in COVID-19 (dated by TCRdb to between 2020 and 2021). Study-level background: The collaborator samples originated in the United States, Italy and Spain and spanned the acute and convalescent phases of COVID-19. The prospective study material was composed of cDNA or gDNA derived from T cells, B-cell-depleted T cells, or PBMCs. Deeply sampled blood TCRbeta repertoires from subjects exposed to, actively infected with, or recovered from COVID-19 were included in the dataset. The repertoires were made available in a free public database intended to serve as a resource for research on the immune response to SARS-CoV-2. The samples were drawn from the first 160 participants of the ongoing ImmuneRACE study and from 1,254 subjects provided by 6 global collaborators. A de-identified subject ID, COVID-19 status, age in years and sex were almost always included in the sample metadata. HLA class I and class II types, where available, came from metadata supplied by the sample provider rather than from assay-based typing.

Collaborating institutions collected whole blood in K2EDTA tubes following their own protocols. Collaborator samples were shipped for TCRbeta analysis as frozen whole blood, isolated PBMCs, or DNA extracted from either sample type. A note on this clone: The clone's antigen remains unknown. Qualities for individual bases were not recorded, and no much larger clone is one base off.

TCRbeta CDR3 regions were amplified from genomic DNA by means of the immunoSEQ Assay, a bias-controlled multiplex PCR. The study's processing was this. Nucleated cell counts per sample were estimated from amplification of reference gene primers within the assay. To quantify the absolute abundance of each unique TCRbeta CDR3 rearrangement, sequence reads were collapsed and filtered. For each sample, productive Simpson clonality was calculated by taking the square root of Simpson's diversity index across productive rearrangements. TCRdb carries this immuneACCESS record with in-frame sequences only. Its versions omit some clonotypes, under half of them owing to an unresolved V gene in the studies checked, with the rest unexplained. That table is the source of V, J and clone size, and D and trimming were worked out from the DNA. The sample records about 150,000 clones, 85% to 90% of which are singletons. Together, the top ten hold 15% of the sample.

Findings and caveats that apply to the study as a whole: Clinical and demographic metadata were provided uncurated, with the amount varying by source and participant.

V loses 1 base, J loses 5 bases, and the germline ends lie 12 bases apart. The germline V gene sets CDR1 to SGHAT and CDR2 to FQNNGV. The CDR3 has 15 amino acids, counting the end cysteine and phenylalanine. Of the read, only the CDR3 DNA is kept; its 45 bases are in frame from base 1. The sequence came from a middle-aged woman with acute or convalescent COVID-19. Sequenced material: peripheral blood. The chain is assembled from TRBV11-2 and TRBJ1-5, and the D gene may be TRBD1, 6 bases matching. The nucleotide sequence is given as TGTGCCAGCAGCTTAGGCGGGGGCTCTCATCAGCCCCAGCATTTT. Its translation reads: CASSLGGGSHQPQHF.